The following is a T cell receptor (beta chain) sequence with its context. What it recognizes is unknown. The sample belongs to a study of cytomegalovirus exposure and HLA in healthy donors. Overall study context: The study placed 80% to 85% of its approximately 360 genotyped donors in the Caucasian-associated ancestry cluster. Notes on the study in general: Several of the most significant clusters appeared linked to common viral pathogens, based on a later analysis. As confirmed in vitro, a few CMV-associated chains were specific for CMV antigens. CMV serostatus was the only recorded immune exposure for donors.

PCR involved 60 Vbeta and 13 Jbeta primers. Here immunoSEQ multiplex PCR was the method, and the copy in TCRdb shows in-frame clones only, minus some. The profile covers 140,000 or so clones, with 84% appearing a single time and about 2.5% taken by the ten largest. This CDR3 has 16 amino acids. Germline CDR1 reads LNHDA; CDR2 reads SQIVND (reference sequence). Trimming at V came to 10 bases and at J to 0 bases, leaving 13 bases not matched to a gene. The TCR was taken from a boy between 2 and 15 years old in good health and CMV-seronegative. The sample was PBMCs. The gene calls are TRBV19 and TRBJ1-2; 8 bases match TRBD1. CDR3 DNA: TGTGCCACCTCCCGGACAGGGATGGGAGCTAACTATGGCTACACCTTC. Protein: CATSRTGMGANYGYTF.